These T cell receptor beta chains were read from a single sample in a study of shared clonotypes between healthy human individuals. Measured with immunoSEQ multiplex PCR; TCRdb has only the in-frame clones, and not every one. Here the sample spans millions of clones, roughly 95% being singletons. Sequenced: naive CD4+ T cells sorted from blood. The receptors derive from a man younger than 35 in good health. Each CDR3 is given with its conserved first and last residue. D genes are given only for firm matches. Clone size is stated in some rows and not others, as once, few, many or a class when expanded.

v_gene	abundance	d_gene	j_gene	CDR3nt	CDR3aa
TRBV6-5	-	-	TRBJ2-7	TGTGCCAGCAGTCGGACGGCGGGCTACGAGCAGTACTTC	CASSRTAGYEQYF
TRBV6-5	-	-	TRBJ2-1	TGTGCCTGTCGGAGGGATCGCGAGCAGTTCTTC	CACRRDREQFF
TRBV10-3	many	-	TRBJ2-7	TGTGCCATCGGGGGAGCCTACGAGCAGTACTTC	CAIGGAYEQYF
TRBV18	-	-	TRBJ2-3	TGTGCCAGCTCACCAAAAACAGATACGCAGTATTTT	CASSPKTDTQYF
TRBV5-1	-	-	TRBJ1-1	TGCGCCAGCAGCTCTGCGACAGAGAACACTGAAGCTTTCTTT	CASSSATENTEAFF
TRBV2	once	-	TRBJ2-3	TGTGCCAGCAGTCGCCTCTCAGGGCTTATTAGCACAGATACGCAGTATTTT	CASSRLSGLISTDTQYF
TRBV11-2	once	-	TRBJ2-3	TGTGCCAGCAGCTTGAGTGGGGTTCGAAGCACAGATACGCAGTATTTT	CASSLSGVRSTDTQYF
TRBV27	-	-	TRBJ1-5	TGTGCCAGGGGGGGCAATCAGCCCCAGCATTTT	CARGGNQPQHF
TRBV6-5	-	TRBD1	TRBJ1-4	TGTGCCAGCAGTGGGGAGGACAGGGGGAAGGAAAAACTGTTTTTT	CASSGEDRGKEKLFF
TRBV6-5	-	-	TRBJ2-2	TGTGCCAGCAGCTCTCTTGTCGGGGAGCTGTTTTTT	CASSSLVGELFF
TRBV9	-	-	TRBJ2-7	TGTGCCAGCAGCGTAACCTCCACGACCTACGAGCAGTACTTC	CASSVTSTTYEQYF
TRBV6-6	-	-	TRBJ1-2	TGTGCCAGCACCAACAGGGAGGTCGGAGGCTACACCTTC	CASTNREVGGYTF
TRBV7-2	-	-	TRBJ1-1	TGTGCCAGCAGCTTAGCGCGGACAAACCGAGGGGCTTTCTTT	CASSLARTNRGAFF
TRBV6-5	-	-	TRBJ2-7	TGTGCCAGCAGTTTGTACAGTCCCCCCCAGGGGGGTTTC	CASSLYSPPQGGF
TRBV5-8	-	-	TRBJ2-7	TGTGCCAGCACCCCTAGGGCCCTCAACGAGCAGTACTTC	CASTPRALNEQYF
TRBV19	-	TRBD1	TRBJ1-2	TGTGCCAGCCAACCCGGGACAGGGTGGGGCTATGGCTACACCTTC	CASQPGTGWGYGYTF
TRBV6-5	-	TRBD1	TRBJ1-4	TGTGCCAGCAGCCTGACAGGGTCAGGTGAAAAACTGTTTTTT	CASSLTGSGEKLFF
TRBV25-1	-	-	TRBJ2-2	TGTGCCAGCAGTGGGACAGCGAGCACCGGGGAGCTGTTTTTT	CASSGTASTGELFF
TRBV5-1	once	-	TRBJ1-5	TGCGCCAGCAGCTTGGAGGGGGATTCTTATCAGCCCCAGCATTTT	CASSLEGDSYQPQHF
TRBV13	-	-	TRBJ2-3	TGTGCCAGCAGCTTAGACGTGGACTCACGCACAGATACGCAGTATTTT	CASSLDVDSRTDTQYF
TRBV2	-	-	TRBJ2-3	TGTGCCAGCAGTGGACGGGTGCTTAGCACAGATACGCAGTATTTT	CASSGRVLSTDTQYF
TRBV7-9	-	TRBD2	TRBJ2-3	TGTGCCAGCAGCTTAACAGCGGGAGGGCCCATGGGCACAGATACGCAGTATTTT	CASSLTAGGPMGTDTQYF
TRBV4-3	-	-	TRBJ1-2	TGCGCCAGCAGCCCGCGAGGGGGTTATTATGGCTACACCTTC	CASSPRGGYYGYTF
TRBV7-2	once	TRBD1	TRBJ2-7	TGTGCCAGCACGGCCAGGGCAGGGGGTTACGAGCAGTACTTC	CASTARAGGYEQYF
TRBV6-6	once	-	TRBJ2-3	TGTGCCAGCAGTTACTCTCTTCTAAGGTCAGATACGCAGTATTTT	CASSYSLLRSDTQYF
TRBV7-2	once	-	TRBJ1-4	TGTGCCAGCAGCTCCCAGCTGCCCGCAAAGGGGGATGAAAAACTGTTTTTT	CASSSQLPAKGDEKLFF
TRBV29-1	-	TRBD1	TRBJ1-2	TGCAGCGTTGAAGACAGGGGGGGATATGGCTACACCTTC	CSVEDRGGYGYTF
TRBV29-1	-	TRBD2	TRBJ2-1	TGCAGCGTTCTCCCCTCTAGCGGGCGCTCCTACAATGAGCAGTTCTTC	CSVLPSSGRSYNEQFF
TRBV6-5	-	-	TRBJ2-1	TGTGCCAGCAGTTCCAGGAACAATGAGCAGTTCTTC	CASSSRNNEQFF
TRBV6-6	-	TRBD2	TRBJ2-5	TGTGCCAGCAGTTACCCCTTTAGCGGGCAAGAGACCCAGTACTTC	CASSYPFSGQETQYF
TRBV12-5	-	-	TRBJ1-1	TGTGCTAGTGGTTTAACAGGACTCACTGAAGCTTTCTTT	CASGLTGLTEAFF
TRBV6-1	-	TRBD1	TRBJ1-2	TGTGCCAGCAGGAGGGGGCCGGACTATGGCTACACCTTC	CASRRGPDYGYTF
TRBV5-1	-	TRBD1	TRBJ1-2	TGCGCCAGCAGCCCGCGGACAGGGGAGGGCTACACCTTC	CASSPRTGEGYTF
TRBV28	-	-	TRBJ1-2	TGTGCCAGCAGTTTGGTACGGCTCTATGGCTACACCTTC	CASSLVRLYGYTF
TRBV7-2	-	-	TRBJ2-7	TGTGCCAGCAGCTTAGTTCATGTAGGGTACGAGCAGTACTTC	CASSLVHVGYEQYF
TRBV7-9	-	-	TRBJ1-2	TGTGCCAGCAGCTCTTACAGGGCTGCGGAGTATGGCTACACCTTC	CASSSYRAAEYGYTF
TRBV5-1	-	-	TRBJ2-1	TGCGCCAGCAGCTTGGCCGACAATGAGCAGTTCTTC	CASSLADNEQFF
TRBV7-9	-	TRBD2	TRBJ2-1	TGTGCCAGCAGCCCCGGACTAGCGGGAGTGGATGAGCAGTTCTTC	CASSPGLAGVDEQFF
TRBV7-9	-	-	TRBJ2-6	TGTGCCAGCAGCTTACAGGGGACTGGGGCCAACGTCCTGACTTTC	CASSLQGTGANVLTF
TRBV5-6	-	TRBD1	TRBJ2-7	TGTGCCAGCAGCTGGGGACAGGGATCCTACGAGCAGTACTTC	CASSWGQGSYEQYF
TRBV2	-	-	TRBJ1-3	TGTGCCAGCAGGGGGGGTAACTCTGGAAACACCATATATTTT	CASRGGNSGNTIYF
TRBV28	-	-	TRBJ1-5	TGTGCCAGCAGTTCGGCGACAGGCGGCAATCAGCCCCAGCATTTT	CASSSATGGNQPQHF
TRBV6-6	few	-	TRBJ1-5	TGTGCCAGCATCCCGACAGGCGAGCCCCAGCATTTT	CASIPTGEPQHF
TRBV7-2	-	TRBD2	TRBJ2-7	TGTGCCAGCAGCGAGGGCCTAGGGACTAGCGGGAGGGCCTACGAGCAGTACTTC	CASSEGLGTSGRAYEQYF
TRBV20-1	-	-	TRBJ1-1	TGCAGGGGGGGAGGCGACACTGAAGCTTTCTTT	CRGGGDTEAFF